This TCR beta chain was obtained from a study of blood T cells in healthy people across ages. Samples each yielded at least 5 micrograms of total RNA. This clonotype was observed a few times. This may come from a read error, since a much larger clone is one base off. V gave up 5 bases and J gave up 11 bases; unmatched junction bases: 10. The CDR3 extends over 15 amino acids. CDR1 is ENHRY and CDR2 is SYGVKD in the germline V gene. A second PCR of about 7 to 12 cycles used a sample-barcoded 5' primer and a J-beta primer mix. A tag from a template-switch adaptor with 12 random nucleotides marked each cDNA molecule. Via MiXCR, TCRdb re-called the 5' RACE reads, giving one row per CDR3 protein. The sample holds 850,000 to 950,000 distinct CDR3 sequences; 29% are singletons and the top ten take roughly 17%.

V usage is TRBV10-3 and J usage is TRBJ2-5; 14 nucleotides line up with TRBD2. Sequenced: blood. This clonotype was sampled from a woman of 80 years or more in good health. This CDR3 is CAISSTSGGENEQYF. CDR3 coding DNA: TGTGCCATCAGTTCGACTAGCGGGGGGGAGAATGAGCAGTACTTC.